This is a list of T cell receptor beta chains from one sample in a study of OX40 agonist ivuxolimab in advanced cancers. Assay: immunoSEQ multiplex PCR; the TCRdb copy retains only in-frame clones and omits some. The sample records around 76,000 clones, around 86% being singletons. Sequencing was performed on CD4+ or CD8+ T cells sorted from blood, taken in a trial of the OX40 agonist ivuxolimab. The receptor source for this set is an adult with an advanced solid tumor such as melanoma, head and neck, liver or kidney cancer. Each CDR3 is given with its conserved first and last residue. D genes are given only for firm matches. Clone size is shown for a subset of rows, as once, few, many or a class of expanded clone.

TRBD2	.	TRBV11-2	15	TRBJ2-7	CASSLLAGGGYEQYF	TGTGCCAGCAGCTTATTAGCGGGAGGGGGTTACGAGCAGTACTTC
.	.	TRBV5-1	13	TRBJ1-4	CASRPGSGEKLFF	TGCGCCAGTCGGCCTGGGAGTGGCGAAAAACTGTTTTTT
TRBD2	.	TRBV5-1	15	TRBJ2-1	CASSLAGETYNEQFF	TGCGCCAGCAGCCTAGCGGGAGAGACCTACAATGAGCAGTTCTTC
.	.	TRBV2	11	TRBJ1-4	CASSGGEKLFF	TGTGCCAGCAGTGGGGGGGAAAAACTGTTTTTT
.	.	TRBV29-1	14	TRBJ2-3	CSVEVTYRTDTQYF	TGCAGCGTTGAGGTCACCTACCGCACAGATACGCAGTATTTT
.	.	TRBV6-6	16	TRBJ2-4	CASSTQGLDSKNIQYF	TGTGCCAGCAGCACACAGGGTTTAGATTCCAAAAACATTCAGTACTTC
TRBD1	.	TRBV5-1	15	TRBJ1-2	CASSTLDREVAGYTF	TGCGCCAGCAGCACACTCGACAGGGAAGTAGCGGGCTACACCTTC
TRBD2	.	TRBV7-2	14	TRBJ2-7	CASSPLGGGGEQYF	TGTGCCAGCAGCCCTCTGGGCGGGGGGGGTGAGCAGTACTTC
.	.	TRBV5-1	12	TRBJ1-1	CASSWDGAEAFF	TGCGCCAGCAGCTGGGACGGGGCTGAAGCTTTCTTT
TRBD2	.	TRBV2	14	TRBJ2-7	CASSDPSGSYEQYF	TGTGCCAGCAGTGACCCTAGCGGCTCCTACGAGCAGTACTTC
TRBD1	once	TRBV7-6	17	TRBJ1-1	CASSHRPPDRRNTEAFF	TGTGCCAGCAGCCATAGGCCCCCGGACAGGAGGAACACTGAAGCTTTCTTT
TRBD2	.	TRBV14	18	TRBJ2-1	CASSHIPSQHSGGNEQFF	TGTGCCAGCAGCCACATCCCGTCTCAACATAGCGGGGGCAATGAGCAGTTCTTC
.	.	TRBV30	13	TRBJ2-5	CAWSTGPSKAQYF	TGTGCCTGGAGTACGGGACCCTCGAAGGCCCAGTACTTC
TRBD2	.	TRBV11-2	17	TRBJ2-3	CASSLGLAGGYTDTQYF	TGTGCCAGCAGCTTAGGTCTAGCGGGGGGCTACACAGATACGCAGTATTTT
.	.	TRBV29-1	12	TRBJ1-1	CSAAGIYTEAFF	TGCAGCGCCGCCGGGATCTACACTGAAGCTTTCTTT
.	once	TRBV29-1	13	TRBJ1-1	CSVGGGVGTEAFF	TGCAGCGTTGGGGGAGGGGTTGGCACTGAAGCTTTCTTT
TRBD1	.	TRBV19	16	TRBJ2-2	CASSITNRGRSGELFF	TGTGCCAGTAGTATAACTAACAGGGGGCGTTCCGGGGAGCTGTTTTTT
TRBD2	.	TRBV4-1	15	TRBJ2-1	CASSHGGLADNEQFF	TGCGCCAGCAGCCATGGGGGACTAGCGGACAATGAGCAGTTCTTC
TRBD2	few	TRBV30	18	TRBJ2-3	CAWSAKPHLAGEPDTQYF	TGTGCCTGGAGTGCTAAACCCCACCTAGCGGGCGAACCAGATACGCAGTATTTT
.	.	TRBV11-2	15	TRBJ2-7	CASSLDRGISYEQYF	TGTGCCAGCAGCTTAGATCGCGGGATCTCCTACGAGCAGTACTTC
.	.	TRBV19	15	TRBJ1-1	CASSIRGARDTEAFF	TGTGCCAGTAGTATCAGGGGTGCGAGGGACACTGAAGCTTTCTTT
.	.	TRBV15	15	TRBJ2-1	CATSRVGGFYNEQFF	TGTGCCACCAGCAGAGTCGGAGGCTTCTACAATGAGCAGTTCTTC